The T cell receptor beta chain described here comes from a study of siplizumab effects on memory and regulatory T cells. General study findings and limits: Proliferating CD4+ or CD8+ clones, roughly 75-97% of them, lacked an assignable naive or memory phenotype. Siplizumab gave mappable alloreactive CD4+ clones an average Treg-derived fraction of less than 75%, against under 35% in controls. Unstimulated subset assignment was obtained for only a minor fraction of alloreactive clones.

It was approximately 9.6 x 10^4 TCR templates that were assayed per sample. Profiled with immunoSEQ multiplex PCR; TCRdb holds only in-frame clones, not every one. The sample includes roughly 56,000 clones, 80% to 95% seen only once; the top ten take roughly 38%. This clone was detected a few times. The antigen is undetermined. The CDR3 runs to 18 residues. The V gene's germline CDR1 is MNHNS and CDR2 SASEGT. V gave up 3 bases and J gave up 0 bases; unmatched junction bases: 13. Sequencing used CD8+ T cells sorted from blood. The chain combines TRBV6-1 with TRBJ1-1; 7 nucleotides agree with TRBD1. The sequence was obtained from a human donor in good health. The CDR3 sequence: CASSENSPGQLLNTEAFF. The CDR3 bases are TGTGCCAGCAGTGAGAATTCTCCGGGACAGCTTTTGAACACTGAAGCTTTCTTT.